The 22 T cell receptor beta chains below come from one sample, sequenced in a study of cytomegalovirus exposure and HLA in healthy donors. In the PCR, 60 Vbeta and 13 Jbeta primers were used. Only in-frame clones appear in the TCRdb table, and some are missing; sequencing was by immunoSEQ multiplex PCR. The sample lists 150,000 to 200,000 clones, around 81% occurring once. Sequenced: PBMCs. Receptor source: a woman under 30 in good health and CMV-seropositive.

V gene TRBV5-1 combines with J gene TRBJ1-4; 7 bases line up with TRBD1. V was clipped by 0 bases and J by 11 bases; unmatched bases: 10. The CDR3 is 15 residues long. Per the germline V gene, CDR1 is SGHRS and CDR2 is YFSETQ. DNA of the CDR3: TGCGCCAGCAGCTTGGGGGGACAGCTTCTCGAGAAACTGTTTTTT. Translated, it gives CASSLGGQLLEKLFF.

A few counts support this clone. This rearrangement joins TRBV5-4 to TRBJ1-1; the match to TRBD1 covers 9 bases. Germline V lookup: CDR1 SGHNT, CDR2 YYREEE (reference sequence). The CDR3 loop spans 14 amino acids. V gave up 4 bases and J gave up 5 bases; unmatched junction bases: 6. The CDR3 bases are TGTGCCAGCAGCCCAAGGGACAGGGTAACTGAAGCTTTCTTT. Translation gives CASSPRDRVTEAFF.

V usage is TRBV29-1 and J usage is TRBJ2-7; the match to TRBD1 covers 9 bases. The trim removed 5 bases at V and 3 bases at J, leaving 2 bases unmatched. Germline V CDR1 and CDR2: SQVTM, ANQGSEA. There are 12 residues in the CDR3. Here the CDR3 DNA reads TGCAGCGTTCAGGGACAGGGCTACGAGCAGTACTTC. Its protein is CSVQGQGYEQYF.

This clone was picked up one time. V usage is TRBV6-5 and J usage is TRBJ1-1, with D unresolved. Germline V lookup: CDR1 MNHEY, CDR2 SVGAGI. CDR3 size: 14 residues. V was cut by 2 bases and J by 1 base, with 8 bases left in between. The CDR3 coding sequence is TGTGCCAGCAGTTACACTCCGCAGAACACTGAAGCTTTCTTT. Encoded protein: CASSYTPQNTEAFF.

CDR3 in amino acids: CASSRDRHNSPLHF. The CDR3 nucleotides are TGTGCCAGCTCAAGGGACAGACATAATTCACCCCTCCACTTT. The chain uses TRBV18 and TRBJ1-6, with 7 positions matching TRBD1. This CDR3 has 14 amino acids. V dropped 5 bases and J dropped 5; count of bases not matched to a gene: 3. Germline values: CDR1 KGHSH, CDR2 LQKENI. Combining the CDR3 with reference TRBV18 and TRBJ1-6 gives the whole variable domain NAGVMQNPRHLVRRRGQEARLRCSPMKGHSHVYWYRQLPEEGLKFMVYLQKENIIDESGMPKERFSAEFPKEGPSILRIQQVVRGDSAAYFCASSRDRHNSPLHFGNGTRLTVT.

This clone was detected once. The chain has TRBV19 and TRBJ1-1, with TRBD1 matching 10 bases. Germline V gene data show CDR1 as LNHDA and CDR2 as SQIVND (reference sequence). The V gene end was trimmed by 3 bases and the J gene end by 13 bases; junction bases not matched to a gene: 5. This CDR3 contains 12 residues. The CDR3 reads CASSIDRGPHFF. The CDR3 DNA is TGTGCCAGTAGTATTGACAGGGGGCCGCATTTCTTT.

V gene TRBV20-1 combines with J gene TRBJ2-1; D ambiguous. CDR3 length equals 10 residues. CDR1 is DFQATT and CDR2 is SNEGSKA in the germline V gene (reference sequence). Trimming removed 6 bases from V and 3 bases from J, with 3 bases in between. The CDR3 loop is CSAYYNEQFF. The DNA for the CDR3 is TGCAGTGCCTACTACAATGAGCAGTTCTTC.

The CDR3 reads CASSLGGAQQGSYNSPLHF. The CDR3 nucleotides read TGTGCCAGCAGCTTAGGTGGGGCACAACAGGGGTCCTATAATTCACCCCTCCACTTT. J is TRBJ1-6 and V is TRBV7-9, with 7 positions matching TRBD1. The CDR3 is 19 residues long. The V segment lost 1 base and the J segment 1 base; nucleotides outside the gene matches: 10. The germline V gene has CDR1 SEHNR and CDR2 FQNEAQ (reference sequence). Using reference TRBV7-9 and TRBJ1-6 for the parts outside the CDR3, the full variable domain is DTGVSQNPRHKITKRGQNVTFRCDPISEHNRLYWYRQTLGQGPEFLTYFQNEAQLEKSRLLSDRFSAERPKGSFSTLEIQRTEQGDSAMYLCASSLGGAQQGSYNSPLHFGNGTRLTVT.

The chain is built from TRBV7-9 and TRBJ2-7; tentative D call: TRBD1 (5 bases). The germline gives CDR1 SEHNR, CDR2 FQNEAQ (reference sequence). V lost 5 bases and J 1 base, leaving 15 bases between the germline ends. This CDR3 is built from 15 residues. The CDR3 bases are TGTGCCAGCAGCCATCTCTGCGACAGTTCCTACGAGCAGTACGTC. The encoded protein is CASSHLCDSSYEQYV.

V usage is TRBV18 and J usage is TRBJ2-5; TRBD1 aligns across 8 bases. CDR3 length equals 16 residues. Germline V CDR1 and CDR2: KGHSH, LQKENI. V was pared by 4 bases and J by 1 base, with 8 bases of the junction left unmatched. CDR3 sequence reads: CASSHWDRSSQETQYF. CDR3 coding DNA: TGTGCCAGCTCACACTGGGACAGGAGTTCCCAAGAGACCCAGTACTTC.

The V call is TRBV7-7, the J call TRBJ2-7; 8 bases agree with TRBD1. CDR1 is SSHAT and CDR2 is FNYEAQ in the germline V gene (reference sequence). There are 13 residues in the CDR3. The CDR3 nucleotides read TGTGCTAGCAGCTTCAGGGGGCGGTACGAGCAGTACGTC. It translates to CASSFRGRYEQYV.

The chain links TRBV2 to TRBJ1-2; D uncertain. CDR1 and CDR2 (germline): SNHLY, FYNNEI. This CDR3 comprises 10 residues. Trimming pared 8 bases from V and 2 bases from J, leaving 3 bases between. CDR3: CASVNYGYTF. The CDR3 DNA reads TGTGCCAGCGTAAACTATGGCTACACCTTC.

The chain couples TRBV19 to TRBJ2-2, with TRBD1 matching over 7 bases. In germline, CDR1 is LNHDA, CDR2 SQIVND (reference sequence). The CDR3 runs 15 residues. Unmatched junction bases numbered 3, after V lost 1 base and J lost 4 bases. The CDR3 DNA follows: TGTGCCAGTAGTATAGTAGCAGGGGGCACCGGGGAGCTGTTTTTT. As protein: CASSIVAGGTGELFF.

Here the CDR3 DNA reads TGTGCCAGCAGTTACCGGGACACTATCTACGAGCAGTACTTC. Translation gives CASSYRDTIYEQYF. This chain links TRBV6-6 with TRBJ2-7; possibly TRBD1 for D (6 bases). The germline V gene has CDR1 MNHNY and CDR2 SVGAGI (reference sequence). V was trimmed by 2 bases and J by 3 bases, leaving 11 bases between them. This CDR3 is 14 amino acids long.

This sequence joins TRBV28 and TRBJ1-2; TRBD1 agrees at 11 bases. The junction had 18 bases not matched to a gene; V was cut back by 8 bases and J by 7 bases. This CDR3 is built from 17 residues. The V gene's germline CDR1 is MDHEN and CDR2 SYDVKM. CDR3 amino acids: CASRSGQGARLRSGYTF. CDR3 in DNA: TGTGCCAGCCGATCTGGACAGGGGGCACGTCTTAGGAGTGGCTACACCTTC.

The rearrangement uses TRBV6-1 and TRBJ1-2; 7 bases agree with TRBD1. CDR3 length equals 15 residues. After removal of 3 bases from V and 5 bases from J, the junction contained 9 bases not matched to a gene. Per germline, CDR1 MNHNS and CDR2 SASEGT. As DNA, the CDR3 is TGTGCCAGCAGTGATTTTTCCGGGACAGAGTATGGCTACACCTTC. Translating it yields CASSDFSGTEYGYTF.

The chain joins TRBV7-3 to TRBJ2-1; D might be TRBD2 (6 bases). Germline V gives CDR1 SGHTA, CDR2 FQGTGA. The CDR3 runs 13 residues. Trimming pared 2 bases from V and 6 bases from J, leaving 8 bases between. In nucleotides, the CDR3 is TGTGCCAGCAGCTTAGGGAGGACCAATGAGCAGTTCTTC. Amino acid sequence: CASSLGRTNEQFF.

This sequence joins TRBV6-5 and TRBJ1-2; 9 positions agree with TRBD1. CDR3 length: 13 residues. CDR1 MNHEY and CDR2 SVGAGI come from the germline V gene. The junction had 0 bases not matched to a gene; V was cut back by 5 bases and J by 2 bases. The CDR3 nucleotides read TGTGCCAGCAGTGGACAGGGGAACTATGGCTACACCTTC. Protein product: CASSGQGNYGYTF.

The chain uses TRBV7-2 and TRBJ1-5, with D tentatively TRBD1 (5 bases). The CDR3 has 13 residues. Germline CDR1 SGHTA, CDR2 FQGNSA. The V end lost 5 bases, the J end lost 7 bases, and 12 bases lay between the germline ends. The CDR3 region has the DNA TGTGCCAGCAGCCTTCGGGGGGACCAGCCCCAGCATTTT. It is translated as CASSLRGDQPQHF.

The chain carries TRBV2 and TRBJ1-2; 8 bases line up with TRBD1. Germline CDR1 reads SNHLY; CDR2 reads FYNNEI. The CDR3 totals 13 residues. Trimming removed 7 bases from V and 5 bases from J; junction bases left unmatched: 6. CDR3 loop: CASTPDRAYGYTF. The CDR3 nucleotides are TGTGCCAGCACCCCGGACAGGGCATATGGCTACACCTTC.

The gene calls are TRBV7-3 and TRBJ1-2, with 7 nucleotides matching TRBD1. The length of the CDR3 is 14 residues. Trimming cost V 4 bases and J 6 bases; bases outside gene matches: 8. Germline V lookup: CDR1 SGHTA, CDR2 FQGTGA. CDR3 protein: CASSSLDRTDGYTF. The CDR3 DNA sequence: TGTGCCAGCAGCTCCTTGGACAGGACAGATGGCTACACCTTC.

This clone was counted once. This chain links TRBV7-9 with TRBJ1-6; D possibly corresponds to TRBD1 (6 bases). Germline V lookup: CDR1 SEHNR, CDR2 FQNEAQ (reference sequence). The CDR3 is 17 amino acids. Trimming removed 1 base from V and 5 bases from J, with 15 bases in between. The CDR3 here is CASSLGGGGRHNSPLHF. The CDR3 DNA reads as TGTGCCAGCAGCTTAGGTGGGGGCGGTAGGCATAATTCACCCCTCCACTTT.